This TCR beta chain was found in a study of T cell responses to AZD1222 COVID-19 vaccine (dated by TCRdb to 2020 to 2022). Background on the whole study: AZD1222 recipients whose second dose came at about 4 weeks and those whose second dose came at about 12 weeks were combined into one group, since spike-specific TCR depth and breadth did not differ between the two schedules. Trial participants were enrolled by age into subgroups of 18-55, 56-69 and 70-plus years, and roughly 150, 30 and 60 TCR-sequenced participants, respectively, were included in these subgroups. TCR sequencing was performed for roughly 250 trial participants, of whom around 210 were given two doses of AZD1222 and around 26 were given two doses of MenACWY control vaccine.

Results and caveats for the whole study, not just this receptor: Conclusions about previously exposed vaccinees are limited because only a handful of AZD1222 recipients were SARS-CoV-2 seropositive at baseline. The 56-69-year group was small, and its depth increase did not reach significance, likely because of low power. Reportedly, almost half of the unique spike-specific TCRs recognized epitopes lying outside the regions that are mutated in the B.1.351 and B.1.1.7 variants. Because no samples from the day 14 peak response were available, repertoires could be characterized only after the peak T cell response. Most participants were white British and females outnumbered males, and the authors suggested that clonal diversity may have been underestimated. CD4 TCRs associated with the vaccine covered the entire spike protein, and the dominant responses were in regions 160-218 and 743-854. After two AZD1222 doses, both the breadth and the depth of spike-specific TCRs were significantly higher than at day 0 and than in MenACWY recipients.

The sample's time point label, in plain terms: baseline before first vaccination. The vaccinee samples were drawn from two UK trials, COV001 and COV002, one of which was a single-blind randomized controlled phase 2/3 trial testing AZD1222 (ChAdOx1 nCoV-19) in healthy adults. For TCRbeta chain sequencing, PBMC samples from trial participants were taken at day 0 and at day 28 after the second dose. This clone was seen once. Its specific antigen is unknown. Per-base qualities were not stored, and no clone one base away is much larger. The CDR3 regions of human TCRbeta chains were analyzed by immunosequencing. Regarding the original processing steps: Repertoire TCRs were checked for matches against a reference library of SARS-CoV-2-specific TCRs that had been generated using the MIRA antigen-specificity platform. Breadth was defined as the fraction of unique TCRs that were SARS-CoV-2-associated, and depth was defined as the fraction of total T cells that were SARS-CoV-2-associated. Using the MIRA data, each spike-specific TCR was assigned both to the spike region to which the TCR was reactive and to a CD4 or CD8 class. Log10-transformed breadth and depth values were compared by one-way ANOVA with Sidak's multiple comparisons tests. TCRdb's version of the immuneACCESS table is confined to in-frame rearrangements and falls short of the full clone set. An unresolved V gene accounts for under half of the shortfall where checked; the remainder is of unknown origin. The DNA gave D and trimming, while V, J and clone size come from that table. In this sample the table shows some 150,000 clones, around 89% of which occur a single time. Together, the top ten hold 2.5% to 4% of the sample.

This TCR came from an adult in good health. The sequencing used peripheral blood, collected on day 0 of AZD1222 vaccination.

The nucleotides read TGTGCCAGCAGCTTGCGGGGGCCCAGCAATCAGCCCCAGCATTTT. This yields the protein CASSLRGPSNQPQHF. Recombination linked TRBV28 to TRBJ1-5; the D gene is perhaps TRBD1, on 6 matching bases. V was cut back by 6 bases and J by 1 base, leaving a gap of 13 bases between them. Reading the germline V gene gives CDR1 MDHEN and CDR2 SYDVKM. Its CDR3 holds 15 amino acids, cysteine through phenylalanine. Just the 45-base CDR3 DNA is kept, in frame starting at base 1.